The source of this T cell receptor beta chain is a study of metastatic and nonmetastatic thyroid tumors. Study summary: The comparison covered peripheral blood and tumor or nodule tissue in malignant and benign thyroid patients. Findings and limits, study-wide: Within blood and tumor, benign nodules reportedly had significantly lower TCR beta diversity than malignant thyroid tumors did.

This clone was observed at least ten times. Its specificity is unknown. Nobody among the patients had been given any treatment before thyroid surgery. Original analysis: Clinicopathological groups supplied CDR3 differences that were used to build a distant-metastasis classifier for papillary thyroid cancer. TCRdb re-analyzed the PCR reads through MiXCR. The V and J calls reflect TCRdb's pipeline rather than the authors' work. The sample consists of 15,000 to 25,000 clones, roughly 22% of them appearing once. Sequencing was carried out using tumor tissue. This sequence was found in a male donor with papillary thyroid cancer or a benign thyroid nodule (not recorded which). Some clones in this sample may be carry-over from other donors' samples.

The CDR3 is CASRTGTDNQPQHF. The CDR3 nucleotides read TGTGCCAGCAGGACCGGGACAGACAATCAGCCCCAGCATTTT. V usage is TRBV28 and J usage is TRBJ1-5; 7 nucleotides align to TRBD1. This CDR3 contains 14 residues. Per germline, CDR1 MDHEN and CDR2 SYDVKM. The ends lost 6 bases at V and 3 bases at J; junction bases unmatched: 5.